Sequencing of this TCR beta chain was carried out in a study of tumor and adjacent non-tumor tissue in lung cancer. Study in general: The cohort had 12 adenocarcinoma, a couple of squamous cell and 1 small cell patients. On average, productive TCRbeta reads reached around 4 million per sample.

This CDR3 region has 14 residues. Germline values: CDR1 MNHEY, CDR2 SVGEGT. Unmatched junction bases numbered 6, after V lost 6 bases and J lost 6 bases. Three rounds of nested PCR, following a modified ARM-PCR protocol, produced the TCRbeta library. Using its own MiXCR run on the multiplex PCR reads, TCRdb lists one record per CDR3 protein. Altogether about 50,000 distinct CDR3 sequences are present, 60% to 80% being singletons, with the ten largest covering 23%. The template was RNA from unsorted bulk tissue. This non-tumor lung sample came from over 3 cm beyond the tumor edge. Remarks on this clonotype: Its antigen is undetermined.

Study-wide findings and caveats: Compared with tumor, normal lung showed significantly lower TCR diversity.

This receptor was taken from a woman in her fifties or sixties with non-small cell lung cancer. The gene calls are TRBV6-2 or TRBV6-3 and TRBJ2-1; 9 bases are shared with TRBD1. Sequenced input: distant non-tumor lung tissue. Written as DNA, the CDR3 is TGTGCCAGCAGCCAGGGGACAGGGCTCAATGAGCAGTTCTTC. Translating it yields CASSQGTGLNEQFF.